This T cell receptor (beta chain) emerged from a study of identical twins. CDR1 is MNHNS, CDR2 SASEGT, per germline. Losses at the gene ends were 6 bases for V and 8 bases for J; bases not matched to a gene: 10. The CDR3 runs to 14 residues. TCRdb itself ran the 5' RACE reads through MiXCR, one entry per CDR3 protein. The sample carries hundreds of thousands of distinct CDR3 sequences, around 6% recorded once. The V call is TRBV6-1, the J call TRBJ1-5, with 7 bases identical to TRBD1. Sequencing input: naive T cells sorted from blood. The sequence derives from a man between 18 and 35 years old in good health. The DNA of the CDR3 is TGTGCCAGCAGCCCGGGACAGCTCCAAAAGCCCCAGCATTTT. This codes for CASSPGQLQKPQHF.